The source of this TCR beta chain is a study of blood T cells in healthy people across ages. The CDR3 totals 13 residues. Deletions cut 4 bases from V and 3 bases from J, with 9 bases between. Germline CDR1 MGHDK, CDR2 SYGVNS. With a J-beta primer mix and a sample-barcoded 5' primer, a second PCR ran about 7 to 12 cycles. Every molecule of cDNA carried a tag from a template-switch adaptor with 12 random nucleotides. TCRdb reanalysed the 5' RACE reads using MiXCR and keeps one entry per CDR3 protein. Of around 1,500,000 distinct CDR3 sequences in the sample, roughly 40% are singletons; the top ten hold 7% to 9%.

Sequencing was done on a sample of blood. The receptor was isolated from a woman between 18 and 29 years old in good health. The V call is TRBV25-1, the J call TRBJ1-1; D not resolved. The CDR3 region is CASSGWEDTEAFF. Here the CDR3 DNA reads TGTGCCAGCAGTGGGTGGGAGGACACTGAAGCTTTCTTT.